Listed below are T cell receptor beta chains from one sample, sequenced in a study of beta chain features in type 1 diabetes. Method: immunoSEQ multiplex PCR; TCRdb's copy keeps in-frame clones and lacks some. The data show around 99,000 clones, almost 40% seen once. Sequenced input: stem cell memory CD4+ T cells from blood. The receptors stem from a woman between 18 and 30 years old in good health. The CDR3 runs from the conserved cysteine through the conserved F or W. A D gene is named only where the DNA matches it firmly. Some rows have no size entry. The others give once, few or many, or a class for an expanded clone.

V gene	clone size	D gene	J gene	CDR3 protein
TRBV29-1	NA	NA	TRBJ2-5	CSVGRGKETQYF
TRBV18	NA	TRBD1	TRBJ1-2	CASSIQGDGYTF
TRBV6-6	NA	NA	TRBJ1-3	CASTGGGTGNTIYF
TRBV30	few	NA	TRBJ1-2	CAWSVHRTGYKGYTF
TRBV5-1	NA	TRBD1	TRBJ1-5	CASSPVTGGYQPQHF
TRBV7-9	NA	NA	TRBJ2-5	CASSFYGVGLGGETQYF
TRBV5-1	NA	TRBD1	TRBJ2-7	CASSLASTGTTYEQYF
TRBV10-3	NA	NA	TRBJ2-7	CAISESKRRSYEQYF
TRBV2	NA	NA	TRBJ1-1	CASRERRETEAFF
TRBV11-3	NA	TRBD1	TRBJ2-2	CASRQGYTGELFF
TRBV18	few	NA	TRBJ1-4	CASSPREGTATNEKLFF
TRBV27	NA	TRBD2	TRBJ2-7	CASSLSGRAFYEQYF
TRBV29-1	few	TRBD2	TRBJ2-5	CSVEVTSGLYQETQYF
TRBV14	NA	TRBD2	TRBJ2-1	CASSLGTSGLFF
TRBV7-2	NA	TRBD1	TRBJ2-3	CASSQQGVSTDTQYF
TRBV5-1	NA	NA	TRBJ1-1	CASGRGASGTEAFF
TRBV18	few	NA	TRBJ2-1	CASSPTGAITLFLEQFF
TRBV4-2	few	NA	TRBJ1-3	CASSHADRSGNTIYF
TRBV18	NA	TRBD1	TRBJ2-2	CASSPRQGADTGELFF
TRBV18	few	TRBD1	TRBJ1-2	CASSPGQGAYGYTF
TRBV5-6	NA	TRBD1	TRBJ2-7	CASSPDRTYEQYF
TRBV6-5	NA	TRBD1	TRBJ2-1	CASSSPDRAVGEQFF
TRBV28	NA	NA	TRBJ1-1	CASSLGWTAMNTEAFF
TRBV29-1	NA	NA	NA	CSVVSQNSYEQYF
TRBV7-9	few	NA	TRBJ2-5	CASSYGLIIQETQYF
TRBV4-3	NA	NA	TRBJ1-1	CASSQSFSRNTEAFF
TRBV27	few	TRBD2	TRBJ2-2	CASSSQLAGAHTGELFF
TRBV5-1	NA	TRBD1	TRBJ2-1	CASSPRPGQGAGEQFF
TRBV28	NA	NA	TRBJ2-7	CASCGTSTYEQYF
TRBV29-1	few	NA	TRBJ1-5	CSVSWGGNQPQHF
TRBV19	NA	TRBD1	TRBJ1-4	CASSQTGSNEKLFF
TRBV6-1	NA	NA	TRBJ2-2	CASSERMSGELFF
TRBV28	NA	NA	TRBJ2-7	CASRQGGSGYEQYF
TRBV19	NA	TRBD2	TRBJ2-7	CASSIVGGGTSGSREQYF
TRBV7-9	NA	TRBD1	TRBJ2-5	CASSTRRDRGQGETQYF
TRBV6-6	NA	NA	TRBJ1-3	CASSYPGVNTIYF
TRBV6-6	NA	NA	TRBJ2-7	CASMYRNPNEQYF
TRBV7-9	NA	TRBD1	TRBJ2-7	CASSPIGQGVDEQYF
TRBV11-2	few	NA	TRBJ2-7	CASSSGVPRQYF
TRBV29-1	few	TRBD1	TRBJ1-1	CSVSGTGATEAFF
TRBV28	few	TRBD1	TRBJ2-6	CASSSTGEISGANVLTF
TRBV25-1	NA	NA	TRBJ2-3	CASVYVDTQYF
TRBV28	NA	TRBD1	TRBJ1-1	CASSLWGQGAFF
TRBV7-3	few	TRBD1	TRBJ1-1	CASSSAGGFATEAFF
TRBV5-4	NA	TRBD1	TRBJ1-2	CASSTRGQMYGYTF